This TCR beta chain was sequenced for a study of STAT5B mutations in CD4+ large granular lymphocyte leukemia (dated by TCRdb to 2021 to 2024). For the wider study: Among healthy controls, the CDR3 'QG' motif was associated with a particular HLA allele. The study compared the TCRbeta repertoires of patients with CD4+ T-cell large granular lymphocyte leukemia against those of healthy blood donors. The purity of purified fractions was confirmed by flow cytometry on FACSCanto II or FACSVerse to exceed 95% among lymphocytes. The study at large found these results: CD4-sorted patient repertoires appeared more clonal than healthy CD4+ repertoires, and this difference persisted after removing the putative leukemic clones. The data were not HLA-matched, and the higher clonality in CD4+ T-LGLL than in CD8+ T-LGLL could be due to the relatively small sample size. Each patient's main leukemic clonotypes were private, but about a quarter of these clonotypes showed up at low frequency in the non-leukemic repertoires of other patients. Enrichment of TRBV06-family usage was observed among the top patient clones (8/27) relative to healthy controls (2/35).

The CDR3 goes from the cysteine to the phenylalanine over 13 residues. Just CDR3 DNA is preserved here, 39 bases in frame from base 1. CDR1 and CDR2 are drawn from the germline V gene: ENHRY, SYGVKD. The germline ends are 11 bases apart after V is trimmed by 6 bases and J by 3 bases. A note on this clone: The antigen it binds to is not known. Base qualities are not provided; no much larger clone lies one nucleotide away.

The immunoSEQ assay at survey resolution was used to sequence TCRbeta rearrangements from genomic DNA. The source study handled its data this way. In the TCR sequencing data, the smallest productive clonotype frequency that could be detected was 2.59 x 10-5. Only productive TCRbeta rearrangements, defined as complete and in-frame sequences, were included in the analyses. Clonality for each sample was calculated as Simpson clonality in the immunoSEQ Analyzer version 3.0. Clones were categorized by frequency as very rare, small, medium, large (1-20%) or hyperexpanded (>20%). Generation probabilities were estimated with OLGA 1.2.3, V-gene circos plots were generated with VDJtools, specificities were searched for in VDJdb, and CDR3 motifs were identified with GLIPH. TCRdb took over this immuneACCESS table, retaining in-frame rearrangements with V and J assigned. Such tables are incomplete; in checked studies, under half of the missing clones stem from an unresolved V gene, and the remainder is unexplained. D and trimming were read from the DNA, whereas the V and J calls and clone size are those reported in that table. The sample records around 32,000 clones, approximately 76% of which are singletons. Roughly 0.43% of the sample comes from the top ten.

The healthy control group was made up of around 37 blood donors, and the Finnish Red Cross blood service supplied their buffy coats. All TCR-sequenced material derived from peripheral blood: patient blood samples and healthy donor buffy coats. Peripheral blood mononuclear cells were isolated by Ficoll-Hypaque gradient centrifugation. CD4+ cells were magnetically purified from the buffy coats of healthy controls. Genomic DNA was extracted using the Gentra Puregene Cell and Tissue kit, and a Qubit 2.0 fluorometer was used to quantify it. The TCR comes from a human donor in good health. The sequenced sample was CD4+ T cells from blood buffy coats. This chain is built from TRBV10-3 and TRBJ2-5, with a tentative D call of TRBD1 or TRBD2, each matching 6 bases. The CDR3 here reads CAISWGAEETQYF. The sequence in DNA is TGTGCCATCAGCTGGGGGGCTGAAGAGACCCAGTACTTC.